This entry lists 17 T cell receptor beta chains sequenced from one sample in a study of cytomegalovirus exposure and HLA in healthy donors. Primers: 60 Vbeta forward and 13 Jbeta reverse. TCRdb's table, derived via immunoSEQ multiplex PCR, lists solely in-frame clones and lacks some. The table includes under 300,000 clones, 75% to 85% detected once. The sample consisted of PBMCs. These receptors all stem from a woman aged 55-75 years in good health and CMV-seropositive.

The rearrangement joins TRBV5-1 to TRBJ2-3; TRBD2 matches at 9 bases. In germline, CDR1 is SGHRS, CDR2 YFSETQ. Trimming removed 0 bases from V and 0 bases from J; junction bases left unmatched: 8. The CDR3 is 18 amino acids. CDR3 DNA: TGCGCCAGCAGCTTGGAGACTAGCGGAGGCCCTAGCACAGATACGCAGTATTTT. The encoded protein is CASSLETSGGPSTDTQYF.

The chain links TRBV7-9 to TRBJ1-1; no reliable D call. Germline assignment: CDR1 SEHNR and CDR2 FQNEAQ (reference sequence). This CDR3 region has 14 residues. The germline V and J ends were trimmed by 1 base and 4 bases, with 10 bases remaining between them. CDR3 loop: CASSLGSGVTEAFF. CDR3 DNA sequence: TGTGCCAGCAGCTTAGGCTCCGGGGTCACTGAAGCTTTCTTT.

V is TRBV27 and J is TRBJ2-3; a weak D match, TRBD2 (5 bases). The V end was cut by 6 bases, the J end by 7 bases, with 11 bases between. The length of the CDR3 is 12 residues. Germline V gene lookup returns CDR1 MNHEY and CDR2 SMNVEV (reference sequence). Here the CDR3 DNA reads TGTGCCAGCAGATCCGAGGGAAATACGCAGTATTTT. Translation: CASRSEGNTQYF.

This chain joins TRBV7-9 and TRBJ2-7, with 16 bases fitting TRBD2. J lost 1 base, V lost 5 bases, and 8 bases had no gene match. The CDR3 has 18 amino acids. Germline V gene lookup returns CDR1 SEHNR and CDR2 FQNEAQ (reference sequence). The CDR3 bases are TGTGCCAGCAGCCCGGGACTAGCGGGAGGGCCTGGTTCCTACGAGCAGTACTTC. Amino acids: CASSPGLAGGPGSYEQYF.

The CDR3, as DNA: TGTGCCAGCAGCTTGGAGGTAACAGATACGCAGTATTTT. This gives the protein CASSLEVTDTQYF. The chain uses TRBV7-7 and TRBJ2-3, with D maybe TRBD2 (5 bases). Germline V gene data show CDR1 as SSHAT and CDR2 as FNYEAQ (reference sequence). This CDR3 has 13 amino acids. With 3 bases removed from V and 3 bases from J, the gap between germline ends came to 7 bases.

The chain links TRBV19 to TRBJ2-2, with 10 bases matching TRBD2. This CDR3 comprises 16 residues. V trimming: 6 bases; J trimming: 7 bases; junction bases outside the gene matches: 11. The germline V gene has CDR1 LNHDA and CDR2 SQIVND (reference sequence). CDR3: CASRMGAGGMNGELFF. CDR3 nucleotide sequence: TGTGCCAGTAGGATGGGAGCGGGAGGGATGAACGGGGAGCTGTTTTTT.

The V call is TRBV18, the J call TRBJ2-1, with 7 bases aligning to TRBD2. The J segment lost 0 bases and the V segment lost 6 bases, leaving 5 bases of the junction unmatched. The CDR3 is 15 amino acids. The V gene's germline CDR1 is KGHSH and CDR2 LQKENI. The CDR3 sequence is CASSSGGSSYNEQFF. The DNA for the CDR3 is TGTGCCAGCTCTTCCGGGGGGAGCTCCTACAATGAGCAGTTCTTC.

The CDR3 nucleotides are TGTGCCAGCAGTACGGGACGGAAACGGGGGGATACGCAGTATTTT. Translation gives CASSTGRKRGDTQYF. The V gene is TRBV6-5, the J gene TRBJ2-3; maybe TRBD2 (6 bases). The CDR3 runs to 15 residues. V was trimmed by 5 bases and J by 6 bases, leaving 18 bases between them. CDR1 is MNHEY, CDR2 SVGAGI, per germline.

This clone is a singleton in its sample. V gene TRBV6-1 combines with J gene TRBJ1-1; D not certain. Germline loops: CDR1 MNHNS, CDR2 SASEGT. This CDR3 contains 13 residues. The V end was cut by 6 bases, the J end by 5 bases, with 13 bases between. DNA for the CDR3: TGTGCCAGCAGGCCGGCGGCTCGAACTGAAGCTTTCTTT. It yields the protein CASRPAARTEAFF.

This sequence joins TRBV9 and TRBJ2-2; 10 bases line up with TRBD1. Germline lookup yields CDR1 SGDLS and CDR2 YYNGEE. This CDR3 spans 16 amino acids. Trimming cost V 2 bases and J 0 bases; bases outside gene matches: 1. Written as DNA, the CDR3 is TGTGCCAGCAGCGTGACAGGGGGCCCGAACACCGGGGAGCTGTTTTTT. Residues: CASSVTGGPNTGELFF.

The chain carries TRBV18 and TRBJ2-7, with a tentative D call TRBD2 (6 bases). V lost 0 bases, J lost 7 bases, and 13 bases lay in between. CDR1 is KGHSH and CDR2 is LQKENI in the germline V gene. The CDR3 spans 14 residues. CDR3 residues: CASSPPAGSWEQYF. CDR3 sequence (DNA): TGTGCCAGCTCACCACCGGCGGGATCGTGGGAGCAGTACTTC.

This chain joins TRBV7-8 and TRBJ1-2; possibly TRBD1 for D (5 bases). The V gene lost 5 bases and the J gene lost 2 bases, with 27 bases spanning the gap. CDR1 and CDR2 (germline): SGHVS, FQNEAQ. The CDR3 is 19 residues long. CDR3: CASSHILDRGNLFNYGYTF. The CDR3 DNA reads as TGTGCCAGCAGCCATATCTTGGATAGGGGCAACCTCTTCAACTATGGCTACACCTTC.

The CDR3 region has the DNA TGTGCCAGCAGCAGGGGGGACTACGAAGAGACCCAGTACTTC. Translated: CASSRGDYEETQYF. This sequence joins TRBV9 and TRBJ2-5; weak D call: TRBD2 (7 bases). The CDR3 contains 14 residues. Trimming shortened V by 4 bases and J by 3 bases, and 13 bases separated the two germline ends. Looked up from germline, CDR1 is SGDLS and CDR2 is YYNGEE. Together with reference TRBV9 and TRBJ2-5, the CDR3 gives the full variable domain: DSGVTQTPKHLITATGQRVTLRCSPRSGDLSVYWYQQSLDQGLQFLIQYYNGEERAKGNILERFSAQQFPDLHSELNLSSLELGDSALYFCASSRGDYEETQYFGPGTRLLVL.

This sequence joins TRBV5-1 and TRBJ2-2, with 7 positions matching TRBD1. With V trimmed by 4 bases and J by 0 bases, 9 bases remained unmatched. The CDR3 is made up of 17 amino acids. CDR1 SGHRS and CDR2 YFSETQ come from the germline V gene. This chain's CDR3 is CASSPPRQGANTGELFF. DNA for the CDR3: TGCGCCAGCAGCCCACCCCGACAGGGAGCGAACACCGGGGAGCTGTTTTTT.

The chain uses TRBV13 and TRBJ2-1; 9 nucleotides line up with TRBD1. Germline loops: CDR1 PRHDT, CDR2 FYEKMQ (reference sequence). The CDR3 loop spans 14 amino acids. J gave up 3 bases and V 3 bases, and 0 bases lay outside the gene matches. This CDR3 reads CASSLGQGYNEQFF. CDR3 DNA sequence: TGTGCCAGCAGCTTGGGACAGGGCTACAATGAGCAGTTCTTC.

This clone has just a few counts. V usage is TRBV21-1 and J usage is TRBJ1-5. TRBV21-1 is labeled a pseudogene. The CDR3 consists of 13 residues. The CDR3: CASSKGRDSPQHF. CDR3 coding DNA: TGTGCCAGCAGCAAAGGGAGGGACTCGCCCCAGCATTTT.

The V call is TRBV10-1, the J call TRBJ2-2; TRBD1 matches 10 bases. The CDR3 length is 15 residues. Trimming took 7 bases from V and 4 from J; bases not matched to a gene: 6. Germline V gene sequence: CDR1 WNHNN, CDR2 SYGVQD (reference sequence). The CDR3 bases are TGCGCCAGCACCCCCGGGACAGGGGTCACCGGGGAGCTGTTTTTT. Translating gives CASTPGTGVTGELFF.